A selection of T cell receptor beta chains follows, all from one sample in a study of CD8+ T cells in alopecia areata. Using immunoSEQ multiplex PCR, the repertoire was profiled, and TCRdb retains in-frame clones only, with some absent. The sample has about 120,000 clones; about 50% are singletons. The sample consisted of CD4+ T cells sorted from blood, taken at week 4, from a patient treated with tofacitinib. These receptors came from a human donor with alopecia areata. The CDR3 runs from the conserved cysteine through the conserved F or W. The D gene is left open where the match is weak. Part of the rows lack a size; the others show once, few, many or a class for expanded clones.

j_call clone_size d_call v_call cdr3_aa cdr3_nt
TRBJ1-2 NA TRBD1 TRBV15 CATSRAQGQARGGYTF TGTGCCACCAGCAGAGCCCAGGGACAGGCCAGGGGAGGCTACACCTTC
TRBJ2-1 NA NA TRBV5-6 CASTRRGAYNEQFF TGTGCCAGCACCCGGAGGGGGGCCTACAATGAGCAGTTCTTC
TRBJ2-7 NA TRBD2 TRBV6-5 CASSYGRGDSYEQYF TGTGCCAGCAGTTACGGGCGGGGGGACTCCTACGAGCAGTACTTC
TRBJ2-3 NA NA TRBV7-9 CASSLVVQTGTDTQYF TGTGCCAGCAGCTTAGTCGTCCAGACTGGCACAGATACGCAGTATTTT
TRBJ1-2 NA NA TRBV30 CAWSVGGGYTF TGTGCCTGGAGTGTAGGGGGTGGCTACACCTTC
TRBJ1-6 NA NA TRBV2 CASRGTANSPLHF TGTGCCAGCAGAGGGACGGCGAATTCACCCCTCCACTTT
TRBJ2-7 NA NA TRBV30 CAWSRSSYEQYF TGTGCCTGGAGTCGGTCCTCCTACGAGCAGTACTTC
TRBJ2-7 NA NA TRBV6-5 CASSKGTPYEQCF TGTGCCAGCAGTAAGGGGACACCCTACGAGCAGTGCTTC
TRBJ1-1 once NA TRBV30 CAWSSGYKNTEAFF TGTGCCTGGAGTTCCGGGTACAAGAACACTGAAGCTTTCTTT
TRBJ1-1 NA NA TRBV30 CAWSPRVNTEAFF TGTGCCTGGAGTCCGCGGGTTAACACTGAAGCTTTCTTT
TRBJ2-4 NA TRBD1 TRBV11-3 CASSLEGTGAKNIQYF TGTGCCAGCAGCTTAGAAGGGACAGGGGCCAAAAACATTCAGTACTTC
TRBJ2-3 NA TRBD1 TRBV5-6 CASSLVPGQGAGDTQYF TGTGCCAGCAGCTTAGTCCCGGGACAGGGGGCAGGGGATACGCAGTATTTT
TRBJ2-3 many NA TRBV7-2 CASSLDPARSPSQGTQYF TGTGCCAGCAGCTTAGACCCGGCGCGAAGCCCGTCTCAGGGTACGCAGTATTTT
TRBJ2-3 NA TRBD2 TRBV29-1 CSAWPSGGITDTQYF TGCAGCGCCTGGCCCAGCGGGGGAATAACAGATACGCAGTATTTT
TRBJ1-2 NA NA TRBV29-1 CSVEVYYGYTF TGCAGCGTTGAAGTCTACTATGGCTACACCTTC
TRBJ2-1 NA NA TRBV4-1 CASSQDGAWNEQFF TGCGCCAGCAGCCAAGATGGCGCTTGGAATGAGCAGTTCTTC
TRBJ2-3 NA NA TRBV11-2 CASSLGRAFTDTQYF TGTGCCAGCAGCTTAGGCAGGGCATTCACAGATACGCAGTATTTT
TRBJ1-5 NA NA TRBV15 CATSQGGSANQPQHF TGTGCCACCAGCCAAGGAGGGTCTGCTAATCAGCCCCAGCATTTT
TRBJ2-3 few NA TRBV4-2 CASSQGGWADTQYF TGTGCCAGCAGCCAAGGGGGGTGGGCAGATACGCAGTATTTT
TRBJ1-1 NA NA TRBV30 CAWSVDLVRGTEAFF TGTGCCTGGAGTGTAGATCTGGTTAGAGGAACTGAAGCTTTCTTT
TRBJ2-5 NA NA TRBV29-1 CSVEANQETQYF TGCAGCGTTGAAGCTAACCAAGAGACCCAGTACTTC
TRBJ1-1 NA NA TRBV19 CASSSSGKPNTEAFF TGTGCCAGTAGTAGTTCCGGCAAGCCGAACACTGAAGCTTTCTTT
TRBJ1-4 few TRBD1 TRBV5-1 CASSPQTGSFEKLFF TGCGCCAGCAGCCCACAGACAGGGAGTTTTGAAAAACTGTTTTTT